A single sample is the source of the 14 T cell receptor beta chains below, sequenced in a study of Ad26.COV2.S vaccination and SARS-CoV-2 variants. Sequencing used immunoSEQ multiplex PCR; TCRdb keeps in-frame clones, though not all of them. This table has about 350,000 clones, about 88% appearing once. Treatment reported: approximately 18 received Ad26.COV2.S at low or high dose, single or two shots; a few received placebo; per-sample allocation not given. Sampling occurred on day 63 after the first vaccine or placebo injection. Sequencing used peripheral blood, obtained in a trial of Ad26.COV2.S vaccine versus placebo. All receptors come from a person between 18 and 60 years old who received the Ad26.COV2.S COVID-19 vaccine or a placebo.

CDR3 sequence reads: CASSTRGQNSPLHF. CDR3 coding DNA: TGTGCCAGTAGTACTAGGGGACAGAATTCACCCCTCCACTTT. The V and J genes are TRBV19 and TRBJ1-6; 7 nucleotides align to TRBD1. The ends lost 4 bases at V and 7 bases at J; junction bases unmatched: 4. The CDR3 has 14 residues. Germline V gene data show CDR1 as LNHDA and CDR2 as SQIVND (reference sequence).

The V gene is TRBV7-9, the J gene TRBJ2-3; perhaps TRBD1 as D (6 bases). Germline-derived CDR1 and CDR2 are SEHNR and FQNEAQ (reference sequence). The CDR3 is 13 residues long. The CDR3 sequence: CAAGAGELDTQYF. The CDR3 DNA reads as TGTGCAGCCGGGGCAGGGGAATTAGATACGCAGTATTTT. Full variable domain (outside the CDR3, taken from reference TRBV7-9 and TRBJ2-3): DTGVSQNPRHKITKRGQNVTFRCDPISEHNRLYWYRQTLGQGPEFLTYFQNEAQLEKSRLLSDRFSAERPKGSFSTLEIQRTEQGDSAMYLCAAGAGELDTQYFGPGTRLTVL.

The V call is TRBV28, the J call TRBJ1-5, with TRBD1 matching 9 bases. The germline gives CDR1 MDHEN, CDR2 SYDVKM. J lost 6 bases, V lost 5 bases, and 8 bases had no gene match. The length of the CDR3 is 15 residues. The CDR3 loop is CASSPGQGLTQPQHF. As DNA, the CDR3 is TGTGCCAGCAGTCCGGGACAGGGTCTTACTCAGCCCCAGCATTTT.

The chain couples TRBV7-9 to TRBJ2-5; weak D call: TRBD1 (6 bases). The CDR3 spans 16 residues. Germline CDR1 is SEHNR and CDR2 is FQNEAQ (reference sequence). Trimming removed 7 bases from V and 2 bases from J, with 20 bases in between. The CDR3 is CASNPPKDSNQETQYF. Here the CDR3 DNA reads TGTGCCAGCAATCCCCCAAAGGACAGTAATCAAGAGACCCAGTACTTC.

The chain carries TRBV5-1 and TRBJ2-2; 9 bases fit TRBD1. The CDR3 sequence is 14 residues long. The trim removed 6 bases at V and 8 bases at J, leaving 8 bases unmatched. Per germline, CDR1 SGHRS and CDR2 YFSETQ. For the CDR3, the DNA is TGCGCCAGCATGCGGACAGGGGTAGAAGGGGAGCTGTTTTTT. Encoded protein: CASMRTGVEGELFF.

The V gene is TRBV2, the J gene TRBJ2-5, with 11 positions matching TRBD2. Germline lookup yields CDR1 SNHLY and CDR2 FYNNEI. J lost 7 bases, V lost 6 bases, and 13 bases had no gene match. This CDR3 spans 16 amino acids. This chain's CDR3 is CASSGSGGVEFRTQYF. The CDR3 bases are TGTGCCAGCAGCGGTAGCGGGGGGGTCGAGTTTAGGACCCAGTACTTC.

This chain connects TRBV9 to TRBJ2-1; either TRBD1 or TRBD2 may supply D (5 bases each). CDR1 SGDLS and CDR2 YYNGEE come from the germline V gene. V shed 4 bases and J shed 1 base, with 18 bases lying between them. The CDR3 length is 17 residues. The CDR3 DNA is TGTGCCAGCAGCCCCCGTGGGGCGGGCAATTCCTACAATGAGCAGTTCTTC. Translation gives CASSPRGAGNSYNEQFF.

The CDR3 nucleotides read TGTGCCAGCAGCTTCCAACAGGGACTCAGACCTGAAGCTTTCTTT. Amino acids: CASSFQQGLRPEAFF. V is TRBV7-9 and J is TRBJ1-1; tentative D call: TRBD1 (6 bases). The V and J ends lost 3 bases and 6 bases respectively, with 17 bases between them. CDR1 SEHNR and CDR2 FQNEAQ come from the germline V gene (reference sequence). The CDR3 covers 15 residues.

This chain connects TRBV19 to TRBJ1-4, with a possible D match to TRBD1 (5 bases). Germline CDR1 is LNHDA and CDR2 is SQIVND (reference sequence). The CDR3 consists of 14 residues. V lost 6 bases, J lost 4 bases, and 12 bases lay in between. The chain's CDR3 is CASSWGRINEKLFF. Written as DNA, the CDR3 is TGTGCCAGTAGCTGGGGACGGATTAATGAAAAACTGTTTTTT.

On this clone: A junction boundary mismatches the germline segment, possibly from a read error. J is TRBJ1-6 and V is TRBV6-5; D ambiguous. CDR3 size: 12 residues. Germline CDR1 is MNHEY and CDR2 is SVGAGI. CDR3 residues: CASSDSLSPLHF. The CDR3 DNA reads TGTGCCAGCAGTGACTCCCTTTCACCCCTCCACTTT.

The rearrangement joins TRBV28 to TRBJ1-4; tentative D call: TRBD1 (5 bases). This CDR3 is built from 17 residues. CDR1 and CDR2 (germline): MDHEN, SYDVKM. V was trimmed by 3 bases and J by 3 bases, leaving 17 bases between them. DNA of the CDR3: TGTGCCAGCAGTTTGATGGGTAGGGGCCCCTCTAATGAAAAACTGTTTTTT. Its protein product is CASSLMGRGPSNEKLFF. The full variable domain, rest sourced from reference TRBV28 and TRBJ1-4, is DVKVTQSSRYLVKRTGEKVFLECVQDMDHENMFWYRQDPGLGLRLIYFSYDVKMKEKGDIPEGYSVSREKKERFSLILESASTNQTSMYLCASSLMGRGPSNEKLFFGSGTQLSVL.

The chain carries TRBV6-2 or TRBV6-3 and TRBJ2-7; no clear D. The V gene lost 2 bases and the J gene lost 12 bases, with 14 bases spanning the gap. The CDR3 covers 12 residues. Germline loops: CDR1 MNHEY, CDR2 SVGEGT. The CDR3 loop is CASSYPTPTLYF. The CDR3, as DNA: TGTGCCAGCAGTTACCCGACTCCTACGTTGTACTTC.

The genes are TRBV11-2 and TRBJ2-5; D remains ambiguous. V was clipped by 5 bases and J by 5 bases, with 9 bases between them. Germline V gene sequence: CDR1 SGHAT, CDR2 FQNNGV. The CDR3 totals 12 residues. The CDR3 loop is CASSPLLETQYF. The CDR3 nucleotides are TGTGCCAGCAGCCCCCTTTTGGAGACCCAGTACTTC.

The CDR3, as DNA: TGTGCCAGCAGTGAAAAATCGGGACTAGCGGGACTGGATACGCAGTATTTT. This codes for CASSEKSGLAGLDTQYF. V is TRBV25-1 and J is TRBJ2-3, with 13 positions matching TRBD2. The CDR3 covers 17 residues. The trim removed 2 bases at V and 6 bases at J, leaving 8 bases unmatched. The germline V gene has CDR1 MGHDK and CDR2 SYGVNS.